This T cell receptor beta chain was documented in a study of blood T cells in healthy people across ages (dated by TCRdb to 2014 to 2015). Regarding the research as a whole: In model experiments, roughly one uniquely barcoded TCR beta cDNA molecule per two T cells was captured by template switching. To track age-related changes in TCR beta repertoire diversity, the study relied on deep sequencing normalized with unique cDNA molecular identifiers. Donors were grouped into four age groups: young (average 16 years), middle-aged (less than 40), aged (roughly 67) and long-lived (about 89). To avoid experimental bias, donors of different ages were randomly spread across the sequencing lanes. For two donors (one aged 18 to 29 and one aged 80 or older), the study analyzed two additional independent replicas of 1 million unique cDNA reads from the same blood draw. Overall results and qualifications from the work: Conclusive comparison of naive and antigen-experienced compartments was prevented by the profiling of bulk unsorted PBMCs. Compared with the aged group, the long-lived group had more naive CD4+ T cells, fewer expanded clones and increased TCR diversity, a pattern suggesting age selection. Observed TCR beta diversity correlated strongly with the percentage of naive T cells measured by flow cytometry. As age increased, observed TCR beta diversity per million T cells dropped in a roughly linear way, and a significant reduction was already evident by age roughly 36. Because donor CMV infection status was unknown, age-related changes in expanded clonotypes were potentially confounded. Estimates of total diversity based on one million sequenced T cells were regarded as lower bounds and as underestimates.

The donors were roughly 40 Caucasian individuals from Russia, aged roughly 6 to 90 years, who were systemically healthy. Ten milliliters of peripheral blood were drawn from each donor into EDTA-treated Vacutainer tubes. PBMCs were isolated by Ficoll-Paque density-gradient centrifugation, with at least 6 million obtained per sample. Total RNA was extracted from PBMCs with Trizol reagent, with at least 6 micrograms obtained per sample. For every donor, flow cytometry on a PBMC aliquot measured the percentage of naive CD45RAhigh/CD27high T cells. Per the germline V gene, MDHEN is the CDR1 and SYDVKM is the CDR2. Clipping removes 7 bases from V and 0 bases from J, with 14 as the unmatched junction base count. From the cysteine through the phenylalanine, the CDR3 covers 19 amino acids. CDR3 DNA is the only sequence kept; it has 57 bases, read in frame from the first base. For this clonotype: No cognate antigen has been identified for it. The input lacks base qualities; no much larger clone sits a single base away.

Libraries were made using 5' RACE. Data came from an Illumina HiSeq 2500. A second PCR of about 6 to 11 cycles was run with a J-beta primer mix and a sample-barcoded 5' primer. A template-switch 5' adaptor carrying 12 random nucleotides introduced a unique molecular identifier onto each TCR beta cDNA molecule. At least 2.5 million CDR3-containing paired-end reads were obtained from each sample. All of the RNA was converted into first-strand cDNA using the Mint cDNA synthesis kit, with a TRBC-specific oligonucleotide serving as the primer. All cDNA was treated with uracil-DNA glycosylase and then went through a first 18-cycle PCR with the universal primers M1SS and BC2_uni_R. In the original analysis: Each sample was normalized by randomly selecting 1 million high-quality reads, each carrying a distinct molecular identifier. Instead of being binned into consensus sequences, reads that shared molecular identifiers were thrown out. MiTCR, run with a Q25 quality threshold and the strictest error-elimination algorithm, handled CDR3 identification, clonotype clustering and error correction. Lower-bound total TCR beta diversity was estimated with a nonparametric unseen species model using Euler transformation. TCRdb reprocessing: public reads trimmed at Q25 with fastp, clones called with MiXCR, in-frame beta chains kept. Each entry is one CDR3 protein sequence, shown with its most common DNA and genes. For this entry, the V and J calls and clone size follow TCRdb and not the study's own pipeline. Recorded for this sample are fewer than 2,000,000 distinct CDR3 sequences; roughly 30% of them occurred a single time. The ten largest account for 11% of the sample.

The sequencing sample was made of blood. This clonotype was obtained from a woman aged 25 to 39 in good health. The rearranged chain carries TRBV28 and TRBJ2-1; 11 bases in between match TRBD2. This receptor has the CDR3 CASTSAASGRPSSYNEQFF. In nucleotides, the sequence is TGTGCCAGCACCTCGGCGGCTAGCGGGAGGCCGAGCTCCTACAATGAGCAGTTCTTC.